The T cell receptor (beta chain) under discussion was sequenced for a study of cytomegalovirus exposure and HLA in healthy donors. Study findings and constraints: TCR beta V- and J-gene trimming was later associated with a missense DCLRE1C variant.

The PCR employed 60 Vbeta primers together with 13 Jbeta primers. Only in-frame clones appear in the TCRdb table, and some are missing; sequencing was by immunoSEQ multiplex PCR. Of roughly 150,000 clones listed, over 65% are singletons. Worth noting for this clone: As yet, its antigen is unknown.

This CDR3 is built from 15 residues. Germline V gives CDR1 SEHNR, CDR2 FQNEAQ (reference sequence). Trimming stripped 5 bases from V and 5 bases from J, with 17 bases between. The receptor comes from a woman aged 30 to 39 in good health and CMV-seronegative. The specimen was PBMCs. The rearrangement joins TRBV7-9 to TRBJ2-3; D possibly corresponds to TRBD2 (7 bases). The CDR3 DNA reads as TGTGCCAGCAGCCTATTACAGGGAGGGGGAGATACGCAGTATTTT. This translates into CASSLLQGGGDTQYF.